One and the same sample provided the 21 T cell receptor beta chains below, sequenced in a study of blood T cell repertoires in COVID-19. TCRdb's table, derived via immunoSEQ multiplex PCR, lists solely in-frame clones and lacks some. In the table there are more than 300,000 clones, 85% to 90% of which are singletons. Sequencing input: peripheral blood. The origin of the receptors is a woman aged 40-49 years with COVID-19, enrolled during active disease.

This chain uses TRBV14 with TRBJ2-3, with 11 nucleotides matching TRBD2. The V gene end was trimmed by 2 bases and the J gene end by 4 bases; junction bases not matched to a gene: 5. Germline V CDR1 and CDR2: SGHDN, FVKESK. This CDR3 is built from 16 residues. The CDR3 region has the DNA TGTGCCAGCAGCCAAATAGCGGGAGGGGAAGCAGATACGCAGTATTTT. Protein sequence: CASSQIAGGEADTQYF.

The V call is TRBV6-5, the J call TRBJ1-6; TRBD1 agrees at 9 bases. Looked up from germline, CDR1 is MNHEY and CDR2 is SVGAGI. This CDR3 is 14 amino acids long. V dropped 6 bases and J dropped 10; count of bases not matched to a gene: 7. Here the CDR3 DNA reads TGTGCCAGCAGGCCGGGACAGGGTGTATCACCCCTCCACTTT. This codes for CASRPGQGVSPLHF.

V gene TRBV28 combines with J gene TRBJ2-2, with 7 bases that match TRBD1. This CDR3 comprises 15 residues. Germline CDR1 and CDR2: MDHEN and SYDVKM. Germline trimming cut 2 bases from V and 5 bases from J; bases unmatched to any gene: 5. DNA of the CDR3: TGTGCCAGCAGTTTAAGACAGGGCCGAACCGGGGAGCTGTTTTTT. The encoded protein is CASSLRQGRTGELFF.

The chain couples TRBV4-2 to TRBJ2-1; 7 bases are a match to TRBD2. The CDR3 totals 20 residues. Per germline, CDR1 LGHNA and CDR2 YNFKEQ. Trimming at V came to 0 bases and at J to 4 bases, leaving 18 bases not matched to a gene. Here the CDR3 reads CASSQDRGLPLSGGYNEQFF. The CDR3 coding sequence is TGTGCCAGCAGCCAAGATAGGGGACTACCGCTCTCTGGGGGTTACAATGAGCAGTTCTTC.

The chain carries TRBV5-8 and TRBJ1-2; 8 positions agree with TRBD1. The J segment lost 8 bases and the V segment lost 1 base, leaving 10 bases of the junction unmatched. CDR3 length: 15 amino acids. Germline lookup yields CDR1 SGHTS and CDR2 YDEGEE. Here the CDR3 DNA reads TGTGCCAGCAGCTTGAGAGGGACAGGAAGGGAAGGCTACACCTTC. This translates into CASSLRGTGREGYTF.

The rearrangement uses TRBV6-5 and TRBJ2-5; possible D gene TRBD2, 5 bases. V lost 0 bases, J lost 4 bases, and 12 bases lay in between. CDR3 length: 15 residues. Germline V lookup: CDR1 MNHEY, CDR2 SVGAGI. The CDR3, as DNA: TGTGCCAGCAGTTACTCGGAGGTAGTAGGAGAGACCCAGTACTTC. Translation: CASSYSEVVGETQYF.

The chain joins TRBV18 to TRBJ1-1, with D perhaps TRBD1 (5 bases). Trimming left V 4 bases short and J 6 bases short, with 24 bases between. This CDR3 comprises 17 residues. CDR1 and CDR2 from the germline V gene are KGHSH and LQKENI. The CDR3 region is CASSLSPRGPLTPEAFF. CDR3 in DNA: TGTGCCAGCTCACTGAGCCCAAGGGGTCCCTTGACCCCTGAAGCTTTCTTT.

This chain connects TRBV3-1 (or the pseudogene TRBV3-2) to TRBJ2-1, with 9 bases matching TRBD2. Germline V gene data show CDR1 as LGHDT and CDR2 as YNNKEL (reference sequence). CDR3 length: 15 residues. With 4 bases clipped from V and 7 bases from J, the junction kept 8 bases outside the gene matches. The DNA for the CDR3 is TGTGCCAGCAGCCGCGGACTAGCGACCGGGAATGAGCAGTTCTTC. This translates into CASSRGLATGNEQFF.

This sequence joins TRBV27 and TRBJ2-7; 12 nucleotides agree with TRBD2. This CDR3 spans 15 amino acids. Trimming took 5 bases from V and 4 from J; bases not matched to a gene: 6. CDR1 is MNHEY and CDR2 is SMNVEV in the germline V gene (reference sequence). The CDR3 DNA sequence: TGTGCCAGCAGTACCCCGACTAGCGGGAGTTACGAGCAGTACTTC. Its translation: CASSTPTSGSYEQYF.

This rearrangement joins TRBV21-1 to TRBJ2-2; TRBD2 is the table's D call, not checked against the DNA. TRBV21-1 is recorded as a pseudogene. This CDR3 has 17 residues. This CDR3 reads CASKPLLAGENTGELFF. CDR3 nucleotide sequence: TGTGCCAGCAAGCCCCTACTAGCGGGAGAGAACACCGGGGAGCTGTTTTTT.

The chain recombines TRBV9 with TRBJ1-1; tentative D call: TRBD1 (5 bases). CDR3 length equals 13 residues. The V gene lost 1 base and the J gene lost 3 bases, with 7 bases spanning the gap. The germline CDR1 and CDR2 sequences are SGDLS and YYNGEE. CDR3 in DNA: TGTGCCAGCAGCGTACGGGGGGACACTGAAGCTTTCTTT. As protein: CASSVRGDTEAFF. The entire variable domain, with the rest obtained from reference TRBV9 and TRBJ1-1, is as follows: DSGVTQTPKHLITATGQRVTLRCSPRSGDLSVYWYQQSLDQGLQFLIQYYNGEERAKGNILERFSAQQFPDLHSELNLSSLELGDSALYFCASSVRGDTEAFFGQGTRLTVV.

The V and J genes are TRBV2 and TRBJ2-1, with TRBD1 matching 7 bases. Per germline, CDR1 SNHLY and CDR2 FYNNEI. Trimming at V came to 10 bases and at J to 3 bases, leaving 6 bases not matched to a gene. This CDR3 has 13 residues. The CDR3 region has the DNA TGTGCCACCCGGGACAGCGGCTACAATGAGCAGTTCTTC. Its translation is CATRDSGYNEQFF.

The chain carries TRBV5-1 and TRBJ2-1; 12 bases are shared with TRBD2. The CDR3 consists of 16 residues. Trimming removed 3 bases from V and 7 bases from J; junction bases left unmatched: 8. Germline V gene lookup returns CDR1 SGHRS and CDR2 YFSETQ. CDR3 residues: CASSSTSGSIGNEQFF. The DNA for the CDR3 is TGCGCCAGCAGCTCGACTAGCGGGAGTATTGGGAATGAGCAGTTCTTC.

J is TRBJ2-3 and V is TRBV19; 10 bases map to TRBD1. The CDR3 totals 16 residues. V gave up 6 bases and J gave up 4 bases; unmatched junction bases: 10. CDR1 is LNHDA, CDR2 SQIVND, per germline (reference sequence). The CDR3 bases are TGTGCCAGTAGGCCCTGGGACAGGGGAAATTCAGATACGCAGTATTTT. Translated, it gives CASRPWDRGNSDTQYF. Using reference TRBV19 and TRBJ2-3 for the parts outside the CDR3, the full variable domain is DGGITQSPKYLFRKEGQNVTLSCEQNLNHDAMYWYRQDPGQGLRLIYYSQIVNDFQKGDIAEGYSVSREKKESFPLTVTSAQKNPTAFYLCASRPWDRGNSDTQYFGPGTRLTVL.

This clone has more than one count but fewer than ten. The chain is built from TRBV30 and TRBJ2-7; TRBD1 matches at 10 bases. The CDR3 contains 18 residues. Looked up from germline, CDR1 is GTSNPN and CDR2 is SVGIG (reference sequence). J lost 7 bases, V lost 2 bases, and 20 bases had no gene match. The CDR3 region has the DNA TGTGCCTGGAGTAAGATAGGAGGTTCGACAGGGGGCGCGGGGGAGCAGTACTTC. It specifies CAWSKIGGSTGGAGEQYF.

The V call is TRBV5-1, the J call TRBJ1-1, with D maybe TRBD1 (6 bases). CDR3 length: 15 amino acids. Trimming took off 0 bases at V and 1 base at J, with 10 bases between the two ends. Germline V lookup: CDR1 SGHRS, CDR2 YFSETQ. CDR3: CASSLAQGSNTEAFF. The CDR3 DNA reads TGCGCCAGCAGCTTGGCACAGGGATCGAACACTGAAGCTTTCTTT. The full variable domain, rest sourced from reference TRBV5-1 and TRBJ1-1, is KAGVTQTPRYLIKTRGQQVTLSCSPISGHRSVSWYQQTPGQGLQFLFEYFSETQRNKGNFPGRFSGRQFSNSRSEMNVSTLELGDSALYLCASSLAQGSNTEAFFGQGTRLTVV.

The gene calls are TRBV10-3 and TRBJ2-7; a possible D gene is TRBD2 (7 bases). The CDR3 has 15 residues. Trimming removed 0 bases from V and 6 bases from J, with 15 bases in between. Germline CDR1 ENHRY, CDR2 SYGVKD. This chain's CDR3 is CAISESLGGQGEQYF. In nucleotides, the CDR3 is TGTGCCATCAGTGAGTCCTTGGGGGGGCAGGGCGAGCAGTACTTC.

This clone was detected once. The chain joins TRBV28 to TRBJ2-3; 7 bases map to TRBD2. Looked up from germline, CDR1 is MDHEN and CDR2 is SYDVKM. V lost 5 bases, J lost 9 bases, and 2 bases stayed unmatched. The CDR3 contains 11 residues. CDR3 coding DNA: TGTGCCAGCAGTCCGCGGGGGACGCAGTATTTT. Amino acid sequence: CASSPRGTQYF.

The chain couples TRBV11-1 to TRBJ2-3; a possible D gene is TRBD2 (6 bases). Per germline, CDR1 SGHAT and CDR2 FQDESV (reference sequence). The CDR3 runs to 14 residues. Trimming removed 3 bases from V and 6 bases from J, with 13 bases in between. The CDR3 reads CASSFSGGEDTQYF. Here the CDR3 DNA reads TGTGCCAGCAGCTTTTCCGGGGGTGAGGATACGCAGTATTTT.

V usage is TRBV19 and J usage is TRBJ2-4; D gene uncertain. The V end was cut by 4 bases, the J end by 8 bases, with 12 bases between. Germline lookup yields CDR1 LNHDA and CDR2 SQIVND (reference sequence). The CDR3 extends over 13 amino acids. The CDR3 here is CASSTRPNDIQYF. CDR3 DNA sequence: TGTGCCAGTAGTACCCGCCCTAACGACATTCAGTACTTC.

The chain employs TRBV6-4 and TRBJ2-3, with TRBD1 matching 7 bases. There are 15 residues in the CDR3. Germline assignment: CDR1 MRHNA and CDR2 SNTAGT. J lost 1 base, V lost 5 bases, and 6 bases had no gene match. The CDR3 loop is CASSRQGERTDTQYF. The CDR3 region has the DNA TGTGCCAGCAGTCGACAGGGTGAACGCACAGATACGCAGTATTTT.